Listed below are T cell receptor beta chains from one sample, sequenced in a study of blood T cell repertoires in COVID-19. TCRdb's table, derived via immunoSEQ multiplex PCR, lists solely in-frame clones and lacks some. The sample lists 200,000 to 300,000 clones, 75% to 90% seen once, with 2.5% to 3.5% in the top ten. The sequenced sample was PBMCs or T cells enriched from blood (not recorded which). The receptors were gathered from a woman aged 40 to 50 with acute COVID-19. The CDR3 runs from the conserved cysteine through the conserved F or W. D genes are given only for firm matches. A row's size may be missing; if present it is once, few, many or a size class.

D	J	length	V	size	DNA	CDR3
TRBD1	TRBJ1-2	13	TRBV11-3	once	TGTGCCAGCAGCATACAGGGGAGCTATGGCTACACCTTC	CASSIQGSYGYTF
TRBD1	TRBJ2-7	14	TRBV18	.	TGTGCCAGCTCACGAACAGGGGGCCGCTACGAGCAGTACTTC	CASSRTGGRYEQYF
TRBD1	TRBJ1-1	16	TRBV5-1	.	TGCGCCAGCAGCTTGGGTCAGGGGGAGAGGTCCGGCGAAGCTTTCTTT	CASSLGQGERSGEAFF
.	TRBJ2-1	12	TRBV24-1	.	TGTGCCACCAGCAAAGGCGGGACAGAGCATTTCTTC	CATSKGGTEHFF
.	TRBJ2-2	14	TRBV7-8	.	TGTGCCAGCAGCGCAGCTAGGCACACCGGGGAGCTGTTTTTT	CASSAARHTGELFF
TRBD2	TRBJ2-1	15	TRBV7-6	.	TGTGCCAGCAGCCCGCGGACTAGCGGGAGTTTTGAGCAGTTCTTC	CASSPRTSGSFEQFF
TRBD2	TRBJ2-1	14	TRBV10-3	.	TGTGCCATCAGACCGGGACTAGATTTCCATGAGCAGTTCTTC	CAIRPGLDFHEQFF
.	TRBJ2-3	13	TRBV6-5	.	TGTGCCAGCAGTTACCTAGCCTTTGATACGCAGTATTTT	CASSYLAFDTQYF
.	TRBJ2-7	14	TRBV11-3	.	TGTGCCAGCAGCGACGGCAGGCCCCCCTACGAGCAGTACTTC	CASSDGRPPYEQYF
.	TRBJ2-7	14	TRBV7-9	.	TGTGCCAGCAGCTTAGCCGGGGTATCCTACGAGCAGTACTTC	CASSLAGVSYEQYF
TRBD2	TRBJ2-5	13	TRBV20-1	.	TGCAGTGCTAGTGTTGCGGGAGTCGAGACCCAGTACTTC	CSASVAGVETQYF
TRBD2	TRBJ2-5	15	TRBV14	.	TGTGCCAGCAGCCAACTAGCGGGTCACCAAGAGACCCAGTACTTC	CASSQLAGHQETQYF
TRBD1	TRBJ1-2	14	TRBV5-1	.	TGCGCCAGCAGTCCCGGGACAGGATTCTATGGCTACACCTTC	CASSPGTGFYGYTF
TRBD1	TRBJ2-7	16	TRBV14	.	TGTGCCAGCAGCCAAGTCGGAGGGACAGGGGACTCCGAGCAGTACTTC	CASSQVGGTGDSEQYF
.	TRBJ2-1	17	TRBV25-1	few	TGTGCCAGCAGTGAGATGTCCCACAGGGGGGGAGACAATGAGCAGTTCTTC	CASSEMSHRGGDNEQFF
.	TRBJ1-1	14	TRBV2	.	TGTGCCAGCAGCAAAAGACAGACTAACACTGAAGCTTTCTTT	CASSKRQTNTEAFF
TRBD2	TRBJ2-1	18	TRBV4-2	.	TGTGCCAGCAGCCAAGAAGCATGGGAGTCTAGCGGTTACAATGAGCAGTTCTTC	CASSQEAWESSGYNEQFF
TRBD2	TRBJ2-5	16	TRBV6-5	.	TGTGCCAGCAGTTACGGTAGCGGGAACCTCCGTGAGACCCAGTACTTC	CASSYGSGNLRETQYF
.	TRBJ2-5	14	TRBV3-1/TRBV3-2	.	TGTGCCAGCAGCCAGCGGTCCTTCCAAGAGACCCAGTACTTC	CASSQRSFQETQYF
TRBD2	TRBJ2-7	19	TRBV2	.	TGTGCCAGCAGTGACCCCGGACTAGCGGGAGGAAAAGGCCCCTACGAGCAGTACTTC	CASSDPGLAGGKGPYEQYF
.	TRBJ1-5	14	TRBV7-9	.	TGTGCCAGCAGCATGGGTACAGGCAATCAGCCCCAGCATTTT	CASSMGTGNQPQHF
TRBD2	TRBJ2-3	16	TRBV7-2	.	TGTGCCAGCAGCTTAGGGAGTAGCGGGAGTGCAGATACGCAGTATTTT	CASSLGSSGSADTQYF
.	TRBJ2-2	14	TRBV19	.	TGTGCCAGTAGGGACAGCTGGAACACCGGGGAGCTGTTTTTT	CASRDSWNTGELFF
TRBD2	TRBJ2-7	15	TRBV13	.	TGTGCCAGCAGCCCTTCCTTAGCGGGAGGCCGCGAGCAGTACTTC	CASSPSLAGGREQYF
.	TRBJ1-1	13	TRBV6-5	.	TGTGCCAGCATCAACGGGATGAACACTGAAGCTTTCTTT	CASINGMNTEAFF
.	TRBJ2-7	15	TRBV5-1	.	TGCGCCAGCAGCTTGACCCCTTCGAGATCCTACGAGCAGTACTTC	CASSLTPSRSYEQYF
.	TRBJ2-2	12	TRBV2	.	TGTGCCAGCAGTGAGGCTAGAGTGGAGCTGTTTTTT	CASSEARVELFF
.	TRBJ2-2	16	TRBV3-1/TRBV3-2	.	TGTGCCAGCAGCCATACAGGGTTCGCGAACACCGGGGAGCTGTTTTTT	CASSHTGFANTGELFF
.	TRBJ1-6	17	TRBV19	.	TGTGCCAGTACCTCGGGATCTGAAGACTCCTATAATTCACCCCTCCACTTT	CASTSGSEDSYNSPLHF
.	TRBJ2-7	13	TRBV5-1	.	TGCGCCAGCAGCTTGGGACAGCTACGGGAGCAGTACTTC	CASSLGQLREQYF
.	TRBJ2-5	15	TRBV3-1/TRBV3-2	.	TGTGCCAGCAGCCAAGAGGGGCTAAACCAAGAGACCCAGTACTTC	CASSQEGLNQETQYF
TRBD1	TRBJ2-7	14	TRBV5-1	.	TGCGCCAGCGGCGCCGGGACAGGGACCTACGAGCAGTACTTC	CASGAGTGTYEQYF
.	TRBJ1-2	15	TRBV6-5	once	TGTGCCAGCAGTTACTTTCCAGGGATCGACTATGGCTACACCTTC	CASSYFPGIDYGYTF
.	TRBJ2-1	16	TRBV3-1/TRBV3-2	.	TGTGCCAGCAGCCAAGCGACAGTTTTGGTGTACAATGAGCAGTTCTTC	CASSQATVLVYNEQFF
TRBD1	TRBJ2-7	14	TRBV6-5	.	TGTGCCAGCAGGGCAACAGGGGGCCTTGTCGAGCAGTACTTC	CASRATGGLVEQYF
.	TRBJ1-4	15	TRBV9	.	TGTGCCAGCAGCGTAGTGGGAGGTACTAATGAAAAACTGTTTTTT	CASSVVGGTNEKLFF
TRBD2	TRBJ2-5	15	TRBV2	.	TGTGCCAGCAGTGATGGGGGACTAGCGTTAGAGACCCAGTACTTC	CASSDGGLALETQYF
.	TRBJ1-5	16	TRBV30	.	TGTGCCCTCACCTTGGGGCCAAACTATAGCAATCAGCCCCAGCATTTT	CALTLGPNYSNQPQHF
TRBD1	TRBJ1-1	16	TRBV7-9	.	TGTGCCAGCAGCCGAGGACAGGGGGTAGGCCACACTGAAGCTTTCTTT	CASSRGQGVGHTEAFF
TRBD1	TRBJ2-7	15	TRBV19	few	TGTGCCAGTAGTATCCCCGACAGGGTAGGAAGCGAGCAGTACTTC	CASSIPDRVGSEQYF
.	TRBJ1-1	14	TRBV11-3	few	TGTGCCAGCAGCCGCAGCAGGGAAGGTGGGAAAGCTTTCTTT	CASSRSREGGKAFF
.	TRBJ2-1	15	TRBV27	.	TGTGCCAGCAGTTCGAGACTAGTATCCGGCAATGAGCAGTTCTTC	CASSSRLVSGNEQFF
.	TRBJ1-5	16	TRBV1	.	TGCACCAGCAGCAACGGGGGGGCGGGGTACAATCAGCCCCAGCATTTT	CTSSNGGAGYNQPQHF
.	TRBJ1-3	16	TRBV7-9	.	TGTGCCAGCAGCTTAGGCTTACTGAGCTCTGGAAACACCATATATTTT	CASSLGLLSSGNTIYF
.	TRBJ2-1	13	TRBV12-3/TRBV12-4	.	TGTGCCAGCAGTTTTACTACCTTCAATGAGCAGTTCTTC	CASSFTTFNEQFF
TRBD1	TRBJ1-2	13	TRBV19	.	TGTGCCAGTAAAAACTGGGACAGCTATGGCTACACCTTC	CASKNWDSYGYTF
TRBD1	TRBJ1-1	14	TRBV7-6	.	TGTGCCAGCAGCTTTGACAGGGCCAACACTGAAGCTTTCTTT	CASSFDRANTEAFF
.	TRBJ1-2	12	TRBV12-3/TRBV12-4	.	TGTGCCAGCAGTTTAAGACTTGGTGGCTACACCTTC	CASSLRLGGYTF
.	TRBJ2-2	13	TRBV7-6	.	TGTGCCAGCAGCTTAGTTCGCGCCGGGGAGCTGTTTTTT	CASSLVRAGELFF
TRBD2	TRBJ2-7	17	TRBV7-8	.	TGTGCCAGCAGCTTAAGAGTTGTGGCGGGAGGCCCTAACGAGCAGTACTTC	CASSLRVVAGGPNEQYF
.	TRBJ2-3	16	TRBV28	.	TGTGCCAGCAGTCTCCCTTCAAGCGCAAGCACAGATACGCAGTATTTT	CASSLPSSASTDTQYF
.	TRBJ2-7	14	TRBV2	.	TGTGCCAGCAGGGGGGGACAGTTTTCGGACGAGCAGTACTTC	CASRGGQFSDEQYF
TRBD1	TRBJ1-6	15	TRBV5-3	.	TGTGCCAGAAGCTTGGACAGGGGAGTTGAATCACCCCTCCACTTT	CARSLDRGVESPLHF